This T cell receptor (beta chain) was profiled in a study of blood T cells in healthy people across ages. Study-level points and caveats: Long-lived donors carried more naive CD4+ cells and greater diversity than aged donors. From one million sequenced T cells, diversity estimates were lower bounds.

Trimming pared 5 bases from V and 0 bases from J, leaving 17 bases between. The CDR3 length is 17 residues. The V gene's germline CDR1 is MNHEY and CDR2 SVGEGT. Primers used in a second PCR of about 6 to 11 cycles were a sample-barcoded 5' primer and a J-beta primer mix. TCRdb processed the 5' RACE reads anew with MiXCR; each CDR3 protein has one entry. Counted here are 890,000 or so distinct CDR3 sequences, 55% to 65% occurring once; the ten biggest clones make up 25% to 30%. This clonotype was seen more than once but under ten times. Its antigen is undetermined. Sample: blood. The chain couples TRBV6-2 or TRBV6-3 to TRBJ2-4; D uncertain. The origin of this receptor is a man between 25 and 39 years old in good health. CDR3 in amino acids: CASSGYDQRIAKNIQYF. The DNA of the CDR3 is TGTGCCAGCAGTGGGTACGATCAACGGATAGCCAAAAACATTCAGTACTTC.